The next 27 T cell receptor beta chains were all read from a single sample in a study of shared clonotypes between healthy human individuals. The repertoire was sequenced with immunoSEQ multiplex PCR; TCRdb's copy has only in-frame clones and lacks some. Altogether 1.4 million to 1.5 million clones are present, roughly 95% being singletons, with the ten largest covering roughly 1.2%. Input material: naive CD4+ T cells sorted from blood. Subset specified: CD45RA+ positively selected. The receptors here all came from a man aged 25-45 years in good health.

J is TRBJ2-3 and V is TRBV18; D is possibly TRBD2 (6 bases). The germline V gene encodes CDR1 KGHSH and CDR2 LQKENI. Trimming shortened V by 2 bases and J by 8 bases, and 11 bases separated the two germline ends. This CDR3 has 13 amino acids. The CDR3 here is CASSPNVGGTQYF. The CDR3 nucleotides read TGTGCCAGCTCACCAAACGTGGGGGGTACGCAGTATTTT.

The V gene is TRBV29-1, the J gene TRBJ2-3, with D perhaps being TRBD1 or TRBD2 (5 bases each). The germline CDR1 and CDR2 sequences are SQVTM and ANQGSEA. Deletions cut 8 bases from V and 6 bases from J, with 15 bases between. The CDR3 has 12 residues. The DNA of the CDR3 is TGCAGCTATGTTTCCGGGACCGATACGCAGTATTTT. Its protein product is CSYVSGTDTQYF.

V is TRBV5-4 and J is TRBJ2-7, with D possibly being TRBD2 (5 bases). The ends were cut back, 5 bases at V and 4 bases at J, with 10 bases in the middle. The germline gives CDR1 SGHNT, CDR2 YYREEE (reference sequence). This CDR3 is 12 amino acids long. CDR3: CASRGEGYEQYF. In nucleotides, the CDR3 is TGTGCCAGCAGGGGAGAGGGATACGAGCAGTACTTC. Full variable domain (missing parts from reference TRBV5-4 and TRBJ2-7): ETGVTQSPTHLIKTRGQQVTLRCSSQSGHNTVSWYQQALGQGPQFIFQYYREEENGRGNFPPRFSGLQFPNYSSELNVNALELDDSALYLCASRGEGYEQYFGPGTRLTVT.

This clone was detected only once. The chain employs TRBV5-1 and TRBJ2-1, with TRBD2 matching 8 bases. Germline CDR1 SGHRS, CDR2 YFSETQ. Unmatched junction bases numbered 5, after V lost 0 bases and J lost 6 bases. This CDR3 spans 15 amino acids. The CDR3 nucleotides read TGCGCCAGCAGCTTGGGTCGAGCGGGAGTCAATGAGCAGTTCTTC. This sequence encodes CASSLGRAGVNEQFF. Using reference TRBV5-1 and TRBJ2-1 for the parts outside the CDR3, the full variable domain is KAGVTQTPRYLIKTRGQQVTLSCSPISGHRSVSWYQQTPGQGLQFLFEYFSETQRNKGNFPGRFSGRQFSNSRSEMNVSTLELGDSALYLCASSLGRAGVNEQFFGPGTRLTVL.

V is TRBV4-1 and J is TRBJ2-6; no definite D call. The CDR3 has 16 residues. Trimming pared 1 base from V and 0 bases from J, leaving 7 bases between. Germline CDR1 is MGHRA and CDR2 is YSYEKL. CDR3 sequence: CASSQGLLSGANVLTF. The CDR3 DNA reads as TGCGCCAGCAGCCAAGGACTCCTCTCTGGGGCCAACGTCCTGACTTTC.

This clone has more than one count but fewer than ten. Distinct nucleotide sequences in the sample also encode this CDR3. The V and J genes are TRBV28 and TRBJ2-7; D unclear. The CDR3 has 12 amino acids. CDR1 and CDR2 from the germline V gene are MDHEN and SYDVKM. Trimming cost V 4 bases and J 4 bases, with 8 bases left between them. For the CDR3, the DNA is TGTGCCAGCAGTTCCCAACGGTACGAGCAGTACTTC. It translates to CASSSQRYEQYF.

The chain combines TRBV5-1 with TRBJ2-5, with D possibly being TRBD1 (5 bases). The CDR3 covers 16 residues. V lost 3 bases and J 4 bases, leaving 19 bases between the germline ends. Germline V gives CDR1 SGHRS, CDR2 YFSETQ. This CDR3 is CASSSAQSNGAETQYF. The CDR3 nucleotides are TGCGCCAGCAGCTCGGCACAGAGTAATGGGGCAGAGACCCAGTACTTC.

The chain couples TRBV6-1 to TRBJ2-5; 15 bases map to TRBD2. V trimming: 5 bases; J trimming: 4 bases; junction bases outside the gene matches: 2. The germline V gene has CDR1 MNHNS and CDR2 SASEGT. This CDR3 region has 15 residues. The CDR3 loop is CASSWTSGRVETQYF. The CDR3 nucleotides are TGTGCCAGCAGTTGGACTAGCGGGAGGGTAGAGACCCAGTACTTC.

The chain employs TRBV6-6 and TRBJ2-3, with 9 bases lining up with TRBD1. Germline V gene sequence: CDR1 MNHNY, CDR2 SVGAGI (reference sequence). Trimming took 7 bases from V and 7 from J; bases not matched to a gene: 9. The CDR3 runs 14 residues. In DNA, the CDR3 is TGTGCCAGCACCCTGGACAGGGGCGAAAATACGCAGTATTTT. Protein product: CASTLDRGENTQYF.

The DNA of the CDR3 is TGTGCCAGCAGCCCAGGGCCTGAAGCTTTCTTT. Translated: CASSPGPEAFF. This chain connects TRBV28 to TRBJ1-1, with a tentative D call TRBD1 (5 bases). Germline-derived CDR1 and CDR2 are MDHEN and SYDVKM. Trimming took 6 bases from V and 6 from J, leaving 8 bases between them. The CDR3 is 11 amino acids.

This clone was seen once. The chain recombines TRBV30 with TRBJ1-3; D call uncertain. The CDR3 sequence is 11 residues long. The V end was cut by 5 bases, the J end by 9 bases, with 11 bases between. Germline V CDR1 and CDR2: GTSNPN, SVGIG (reference sequence). CDR3 nucleotides: TGTGCCTGGGCCCCCAGAAGCACCATATATTTT. Translating it yields CAWAPRSTIYF.

In this sample, this clone turned up once. The rearrangement uses TRBV2 and TRBJ2-3; D tentatively fits TRBD1 or TRBD2 (5 bases each). The length of the CDR3 is 14 residues. CDR1 SNHLY and CDR2 FYNNEI come from the germline V gene. The germline V and J ends were trimmed by 6 bases and 4 bases, with 14 bases remaining between them. The CDR3 here is CASRGTFLADTQYF. DNA of the CDR3: TGTGCCAGCAGGGGGACGTTTCTTGCAGATACGCAGTATTTT.

As to this clone: The same CDR3 also results from other DNA sequences found in this sample. The V and J genes are TRBV5-1 and TRBJ2-7; D gene unclear. V shed 0 bases and J shed 1 base, with 8 bases lying between them. This CDR3 contains 14 residues. The germline V gene encodes CDR1 SGHRS and CDR2 YFSETQ. The chain's CDR3 is CASSLEGASYEQYF. The CDR3 DNA is TGCGCCAGCAGCTTGGAGGGTGCTTCCTACGAGCAGTACTTC. Based on the CDR3 plus reference TRBV5-1 and TRBJ2-7, the full variable domain is KAGVTQTPRYLIKTRGQQVTLSCSPISGHRSVSWYQQTPGQGLQFLFEYFSETQRNKGNFPGRFSGRQFSNSRSEMNVSTLELGDSALYLCASSLEGASYEQYFGPGTRLTVT.

The genes are TRBV11-3 and TRBJ1-2; D might be TRBD1 (6 bases). The V end lost 5 bases, the J end lost 8 bases, and 15 bases lay between the germline ends. CDR1 and CDR2 from the germline V gene are SGHNT and YENEEA. CDR3 size: 13 residues. Here the CDR3 DNA reads TGTGCCAGCAGCCCCACACAGGGAAGGGGCTACACCTTC. Protein product: CASSPTQGRGYTF.

The rearrangement joins TRBV7-2 to TRBJ1-4; no clear D. V dropped 7 bases and J dropped 8 bases, with 14 bases sitting between them. Per the germline V gene, CDR1 is SGHTA and CDR2 is FQGNSA. CDR3 length: 13 residues. CDR3 sequence: CASNYGLGEKLFF. The CDR3 DNA sequence: TGTGCCAGCAACTATGGCCTGGGAGAAAAACTGTTTTTT.

V is TRBV19 and J is TRBJ2-3; D possibly corresponds to TRBD2 (6 bases). This CDR3 is built from 14 residues. V lost 4 bases, J lost 5 bases, and 13 bases lay in between. Germline CDR1 is LNHDA and CDR2 is SQIVND (reference sequence). DNA of the CDR3: TGTGCCAGTAGTACTCGACTAGGTGGAGATACGCAGTATTTT. Translating gives CASSTRLGGDTQYF.

This clone was observed a few times. Other DNA sequences in this specimen translate into the identical CDR3. This chain links TRBV2 with TRBJ1-1; weak D call: TRBD1 (6 bases). CDR3 length equals 12 residues. The germline V and J ends were trimmed by 2 bases and 5 bases, with 6 bases remaining between them. Germline lookup yields CDR1 SNHLY and CDR2 FYNNEI. The chain's CDR3 is CASSEQGTEAFF. The CDR3 DNA is TGTGCCAGCAGTGAACAGGGGACTGAAGCTTTCTTT.

The chain carries TRBV9 and TRBJ2-1; possibly TRBD2 for D (6 bases). Germline V gives CDR1 SGDLS, CDR2 YYNGEE. CDR3 length: 14 residues. The V end lost 2 bases, the J end lost 9 bases, and 15 bases lay between the germline ends. The CDR3 reads CASSVLSGEGEQFF. The CDR3 DNA reads as TGTGCCAGCAGCGTCCTTAGCGGTGAGGGTGAGCAGTTCTTC.

The J gene is TRBJ2-1, the V gene TRBV28; D remains ambiguous. This CDR3 is built from 13 residues. V was cut by 7 bases and J by 0 bases, with 7 bases left in between. Germline lookup yields CDR1 MDHEN and CDR2 SYDVKM. CDR3 protein: CASIESSYNEQFF. The CDR3, as DNA: TGTGCCAGCATTGAAAGCTCCTACAATGAGCAGTTCTTC.

The CDR3 loop reads CASSEHLGQGNNEQFF. For the CDR3, the DNA is TGTGCCAGCAGTGAACACCTGGGACAGGGGAACAATGAGCAGTTCTTC. The chain is built from TRBV25-1 and TRBJ2-1, with TRBD1 matching 10 bases. Trimming cost V 2 bases and J 5 bases; bases outside gene matches: 6. The CDR3 extends over 16 amino acids. Germline loops: CDR1 MGHDK, CDR2 SYGVNS.

This clone was found once. The chain joins TRBV7-2 to TRBJ2-7; 9 bases fit TRBD1. This CDR3 has 15 amino acids. Germline V gene data show CDR1 as SGHTA and CDR2 as FQGNSA. V lost 4 bases to trimming and J lost 6 bases; unmatched junction nucleotides: 10. The CDR3 here is CASSSGQGEIREQYF. The CDR3 bases are TGTGCCAGCAGCTCGGGACAGGGTGAAATTCGCGAGCAGTACTTC.

In this sample, this clone turned up once. The gene calls are TRBV19 and TRBJ2-1; TRBD2 agrees at 7 bases. The CDR3 extends over 15 amino acids. Losses at the gene ends were 1 base for V and 8 bases for J; bases not matched to a gene: 8. Per the germline V gene, CDR1 is LNHDA and CDR2 is SQIVND (reference sequence). CDR3 sequence reads: CASSIGLAATDEQFF. For the CDR3, the DNA is TGTGCCAGTAGTATAGGCCTAGCGGCAACTGATGAGCAGTTCTTC.

V gene TRBV15 combines with J gene TRBJ1-5; unclear D gene. V dropped 1 base and J dropped 5 bases, with 12 bases sitting between them. CDR1 is LNHNV and CDR2 is YYDKDF in the germline V gene (reference sequence). There are 15 residues in the CDR3. CDR3 amino acids: CATSRAGFQHQPQHF. In DNA form, the CDR3 reads TGTGCCACCAGCAGAGCGGGTTTCCAGCATCAGCCCCAGCATTTT.

V gene TRBV30 combines with J gene TRBJ1-3; no firm D call. Germline-derived CDR1 and CDR2 are GTSNPN and SVGIG (reference sequence). V was cut by 1 base and J by 1 base, with 14 bases left in between. This CDR3 comprises 16 residues. In DNA form, the CDR3 reads TGTGCCTGGAGTGAGGGTGCACCGGGTTCTGGAAACACCATATATTTT. Its translation: CAWSEGAPGSGNTIYF.

The chain carries TRBV13 and TRBJ2-3, with 11 bases that match TRBD2. Germline CDR1 PRHDT, CDR2 FYEKMQ (reference sequence). This CDR3 is built from 16 residues. The junction had 9 bases not matched to a gene; V was cut back by 6 bases and J by 4 bases. CDR3 residues: CASSLPRSGRADTQYF. The CDR3 coding sequence is TGTGCCAGCAGTTTACCCCGTAGCGGGAGGGCAGATACGCAGTATTTT.

As regards this clone: Additional DNA sequences in this sample encode the identical CDR3. The chain links TRBV9 to TRBJ2-7; possible D gene TRBD1, 5 bases. The germline V gene encodes CDR1 SGDLS and CDR2 YYNGEE. This CDR3 region has 13 residues. Trimming took 2 bases from V and 1 from J, leaving 7 bases between them. The CDR3 loop is CASSVGPSYEQYF. In DNA, the CDR3 is TGTGCCAGCAGCGTGGGGCCTTCCTACGAGCAGTACTTC.

As concerns this clone: At the DNA level, this CDR3 is encoded by other sequences in the same sample as well. The rearrangement uses TRBV6-5 and TRBJ1-1; no definite D call. The germline CDR1 and CDR2 sequences are MNHEY and SVGAGI. The CDR3 consists of 14 residues. Trimming removed 0 bases at V and 0 bases at J, with 5 bases between. CDR3: CASSYSRVNTEAFF. The CDR3 coding sequence is TGTGCCAGCAGTTACTCGAGGGTGAACACTGAAGCTTTCTTT.